This T cell receptor (beta chain) was identified in a study of blood T cell repertoires in COVID-19. Study context: Acute and convalescent COVID-19 specimens originated in the United States, Italy and Spain. T cells, B-cell-depleted T cells, or PBMCs provided the cDNA or gDNA that served as material.

Trimming left V 2 bases short and J 6 bases short, with 10 bases between. Germline V CDR1 and CDR2: KGHSH, LQKENI. This CDR3 spans 14 amino acids. How the authors handled the data: Quantification of nucleated cells was approximated via reference gene primer amplification. This table comes from immunoSEQ multiplex PCR, and its TCRdb copy is limited to in-frame clones, with some not included. The DNA gave D and trimming, while V, J and clone size come from that table. In the table there are some 200,000 clones, 75% to 90% of which are singletons. Ten or more counts support this clone. This chain connects TRBV18 to TRBJ1-4; D gene ambiguous. This TCR was sampled from a woman in her 40s with acute or convalescent COVID-19. Sequences were obtained from peripheral blood. The CDR3 loop reads CASSPEAEYEKLFF. In DNA form, the CDR3 reads TGTGCCAGCTCACCAGAGGCGGAATATGAAAAACTGTTTTTT.